The T cell receptor beta chain under discussion was sequenced for a study of cytomegalovirus exposure and HLA in healthy donors. About the study: A prior analysis found about 110 million unique TCR beta sequences from 150 million to 200 million T cells.

Amplification used 60 Vbeta primers and 13 Jbeta primers. The assay was immunoSEQ multiplex PCR, and TCRdb's table has in-frame clones only and misses some. The profile shows some 180,000 clones, 77% of them singletons. General observations from the study: In a later analysis, common viral pathogens appeared linked to several of the most significant clusters. It was taken for granted in presence/absence analyses that sequencing depth across donors was roughly uniform.

A word on this clone: The antigen remains unidentified.

The length of the CDR3 is 14 residues. Germline CDR1 reads MGHDK; CDR2 reads SYGVNS. The ends lost 5 bases at V and 5 bases at J; junction bases unmatched: 7. The V and J genes are TRBV25-1 and TRBJ2-5; TRBD1 matches at 8 bases. Sequencing was performed on PBMCs. This clonotype was obtained from a man aged 18 to 35 in good health and CMV-seronegative. The CDR3 bases are TGTGCCAGCAGTCTATCGACAGGGGACGAGACCCAGTACTTC. This sequence encodes CASSLSTGDETQYF.